This T cell receptor (beta chain) was identified in a study of human T cells and chemical hapten exposure. The V end lost 3 bases, the J end lost 6 bases, and 20 bases lay between the germline ends. CDR3 size: 17 residues. CDR1 is SEHNR, CDR2 FQNEAQ, per germline (reference sequence). TCRdb re-derived calls from the RACE reads in MiXCR, one entry per CDR3 protein. The table includes 95,000 to 150,000 distinct CDR3 sequences, over 9% detected once. Time point here: patch test 3, about 24 weeks after DPC sensitization. The treatment denotes: therapeutic diphenylcyclopropenone sensitization with weekly scalp DPC.

The origin of this receptor is a woman aged 45-59 years with alopecia areata. Some clones in this sample may be carry-over from other donors' samples. The sample consisted of whole blood, taken in connection with sensitization to the hapten diphenylcyclopropenone (DPC). The chain uses TRBV7-9 and TRBJ2-2; perhaps TRBD1 as D (5 bases). CDR3 in amino acids: CASSFSSTGSLSGELFF. Here the CDR3 DNA reads TGTGCCAGCAGCTTCTCAAGCACAGGCTCCTTGTCCGGGGAGCTGTTTTTT. Drawing the rest from reference TRBV7-9 and TRBJ2-2, the complete variable domain is DTGVSQNPRHKITKRGQNVTFRCDPISEHNRLYWYRQTLGQGPEFLTYFQNEAQLEKSRLLSDRFSAERPKGSFSTLEIQRTEQGDSAMYLCASSFSSTGSLSGELFFGEGSRLTVL.